These 29 T cell receptor beta chains originate from one sample sequenced in a study of identical twins. From the 5' RACE reads, TCRdb called clonotypes with MiXCR, one entry per CDR3 protein. The sample holds some 1,600,000 distinct CDR3 sequences, around 29% seen once. Input material: cord blood. The receptor set was obtained from a newborn girl in good health.

In its sample, this clonotype was seen a few times. The genes are TRBV6-2 or TRBV6-3 and TRBJ1-1; TRBD1 is a possible D gene (6 bases). The germline V and J ends were trimmed by 2 bases and 0 bases, with 10 bases remaining between them. The CDR3 spans 15 residues. In germline, CDR1 is MNHEY, CDR2 SVGEGT. The chain's CDR3 is CASSYGTRMNTEAFF. Written as DNA, the CDR3 is TGTGCCAGCAGTTACGGGACACGAATGAACACTGAAGCTTTCTTT.

The V call is TRBV27, the J call TRBJ1-1; 8 bases agree with TRBD1. CDR1 MNHEY and CDR2 SMNVEV come from the germline V gene (reference sequence). With 7 bases clipped from V and 5 bases from J, the junction kept 6 bases outside the gene matches. CDR3 size: 13 residues. The CDR3 protein is CASNRQGSTEAFF. CDR3 nucleotides: TGTGCCAGCAACCGACAGGGGAGTACTGAAGCTTTCTTT.

V is TRBV2 and J is TRBJ1-2; 9 bases line up with TRBD1. V shed 6 bases, J shed 5 bases, and the junction held 7 bases outside the gene matches. Per germline, CDR1 SNHLY and CDR2 FYNNEI. The CDR3 covers 14 residues. CDR3 DNA: TGTGCCAGCAGACCCCGACAGGGGGAATATGGCTACACCTTC. The encoded protein is CASRPRQGEYGYTF.

The rearrangement uses TRBV10-2 and TRBJ1-5, with no clear D. Germline CDR1 reads WSHSY; CDR2 reads SAAADI. V gave up 4 bases and J gave up 4 bases, with 8 bases separating them. CDR3 length: 13 residues. The CDR3 sequence: CASSVVENQPQHF. The CDR3 DNA reads as TGCGCCAGCAGTGTGGTGGAAAATCAGCCCCAGCATTTT.

The chain employs TRBV24-1 and TRBJ2-2, with a tentative D call TRBD2 (6 bases). This CDR3 spans 14 amino acids. CDR1 and CDR2 (germline): KGHDR, SFDVKD. Trimming left V 4 bases short and J 7 bases short, with 12 bases between. For the CDR3, the DNA is TGTGCCACCAGTGACACTAGCTTAGGCGGGGAGCTGTTTTTT. Protein product: CATSDTSLGGELFF.

This clonotype showed up just a few times. The chain employs TRBV2 and TRBJ2-3, with D tentatively TRBD1 (6 bases). CDR1 and CDR2 (germline): SNHLY, FYNNEI. This CDR3 has 13 residues. V lost 6 bases and J lost 3, with 10 bases in between. The CDR3 loop is CASRYRETDTQYF. The CDR3 coding sequence is TGTGCCAGCAGGTACAGGGAAACAGATACGCAGTATTTT.

The chain links TRBV21-1 to TRBJ2-2; the table's D gene call, TRBD1, was not cross checked with the DNA. TRBV21-1 is an annotated pseudogene. The CDR3 sequence is 16 residues long. CDR3 protein: CASSAHRDGDTGELFF. The CDR3, as DNA: TGTGCCAGCAGCGCGCACAGGGACGGGGATACCGGGGAGCTGTTTTTT.

This rearrangement joins TRBV9 to TRBJ1-1; D is uncertain. Germline V gives CDR1 SGDLS, CDR2 YYNGEE. Trimming removed 0 bases at V and 4 bases at J, with 13 bases between. The CDR3 runs to 15 residues. The CDR3 is CASSVGIERTTEAFF. The CDR3 coding sequence is TGTGCCAGCAGCGTAGGCATTGAGAGGACCACTGAAGCTTTCTTT. The whole variable domain, filled in from reference TRBV9 and TRBJ1-1, reads DSGVTQTPKHLITATGQRVTLRCSPRSGDLSVYWYQQSLDQGLQFLIQYYNGEERAKGNILERFSAQQFPDLHSELNLSSLELGDSALYFCASSVGIERTTEAFFGQGTRLTVV.

This chain joins TRBV6-6 and TRBJ1-3, with 7 bases identical to TRBD1. J lost 2 bases, V lost 2 bases, and 0 bases had no gene match. The germline CDR1 and CDR2 sequences are MNHNY and SVGAGI (reference sequence). The length of the CDR3 is 14 residues. The CDR3 region has the DNA TGTGCCAGCAGTTACCAGGGGGCTGGAAACACCATATATTTT. Protein: CASSYQGAGNTIYF.

The J gene is TRBJ1-1, the V gene TRBV15; D gene unclear. V was cut by 1 base and J by 8 bases, with 11 bases left in between. Per the germline V gene, CDR1 is LNHNV and CDR2 is YYDKDF (reference sequence). This CDR3 contains 13 residues. CDR3 in DNA: TGTGCCACCAGCAGAGCCGGCCGACTGGAAGCTTTCTTT. Encoded protein: CATSRAGRLEAFF.

The J gene is TRBJ2-7, the V gene TRBV2; 9 bases map to TRBD2. The junction had 10 bases not matched to a gene; V was cut back by 3 bases and J by 7 bases. This CDR3 has 15 residues. Germline CDR1 and CDR2: SNHLY and FYNNEI. The CDR3 DNA follows: TGTGCCAGCAGTGAGAGCGGGAGGTCCTACAATGAGCAGTACTTC. Protein sequence: CASSESGRSYNEQYF.

Worth noting for this clonotype: A junction boundary mismatches the germline segment, possibly from a read error. The rearrangement uses TRBV2 and TRBJ2-6; TRBD1 aligns across 7 bases. The germline gives CDR1 SNHLY, CDR2 FYNNEI. This CDR3 contains 17 residues. The CDR3 nucleotides read TGTGCCAGCAAAGAGACAGGGCCTAGCTCTGGGGCCAACGTCCCGACTTTC. This sequence encodes CASKETGPSSGANVPTF.

V and J are TRBV2 and TRBJ2-7; D is unclear. This CDR3 has 14 residues. Trimming removed 4 bases at V and 0 bases at J, with 10 bases between. CDR1 is SNHLY and CDR2 is FYNNEI in the germline V gene. The CDR3 DNA sequence: TGTGCCAGCAGTGGGGCCACGTCCTCCTACGAGCAGTACTTC. This encodes CASSGATSSYEQYF.

CDR3 nucleotides: TGTGCCAGCAGACCCCAGGGGCTCCCTAATCGGAATGAAAAACTGTTTTTT. It specifies CASRPQGLPNRNEKLFF. The rearrangement joins TRBV6-6 to TRBJ1-4; D possibly corresponds to TRBD1 (6 bases). The CDR3 length is 17 residues. Germline V gene data show CDR1 as MNHNY and CDR2 as SVGAGI (reference sequence). Trimming cost V 6 bases and J 5 bases, with 22 bases left between them.

This clonotype was picked up one time. The chain couples TRBV7-2 to TRBJ2-3; possibly TRBD1 for D (6 bases). V lost 0 bases to trimming and J lost 7 bases, with 14 bases between them. The germline CDR1 and CDR2 sequences are SGHTA and FQGNSA. This CDR3 has 15 residues. In nucleotides, the CDR3 is TGTGCCAGCAGCTTAGCAACCTACAGGGCGCATACGCAGTATTTT. Translating gives CASSLATYRAHTQYF.

This clonotype was detected a few times. This chain uses TRBV20-1 with TRBJ2-7, with D possibly matching TRBD2 (7 bases). CDR3 length equals 14 residues. Per germline, CDR1 DFQATT and CDR2 SNEGSKA (reference sequence). V was shortened by 1 base and J by 7 bases, with 17 bases between the two germline ends. Here the CDR3 DNA reads TGCAGTGCTAGAGGCGGGGGCTCTGGGAATGAGCAGTACTTC. Translation gives CSARGGGSGNEQYF.

This clonotype was seen at least ten times. The chain carries TRBV20-1 and TRBJ2-3; no clear D. CDR3 size: 13 residues. Trimming cost V 4 bases and J 2 bases, with 10 bases left between them. Germline-derived CDR1 and CDR2 are DFQATT and SNEGSKA (reference sequence). The CDR3: CSATVPYTDTQYF. The DNA for the CDR3 is TGCAGTGCTACCGTCCCTTACACAGATACGCAGTATTTT.

This clonotype has only a few counts. This chain uses TRBV5-1 with TRBJ2-3; TRBD2 matches 10 bases. The V gene end was trimmed by 0 bases and the J gene end by 5 bases; junction bases not matched to a gene: 9. CDR3 size: 17 residues. Per germline, CDR1 SGHRS and CDR2 YFSETQ. The CDR3 reads CASSLALLAGDLDTQYF. In nucleotides, the CDR3 is TGCGCCAGCAGCTTGGCGCTTCTAGCGGGGGATTTAGATACGCAGTATTTT. Filled out from reference TRBV5-1 and TRBJ2-3, the complete variable domain reads KAGVTQTPRYLIKTRGQQVTLSCSPISGHRSVSWYQQTPGQGLQFLFEYFSETQRNKGNFPGRFSGRQFSNSRSEMNVSTLELGDSALYLCASSLALLAGDLDTQYFGPGTRLTVL.

This clonotype came up many times. The chain combines TRBV4-2 with TRBJ2-1; 9 nucleotides agree with TRBD2. This CDR3 comprises 16 residues. J was trimmed by 7 bases and V by 1 base; bases with no gene match: 8. Germline V gene data show CDR1 as LGHNA and CDR2 as YNFKEQ. CDR3 DNA sequence: TGTGCCAGCAGCCAAGGGACTAGCGTCAAGGCTAATGAGCAGTTCTTC. This translates into CASSQGTSVKANEQFF.

V is TRBV12-3 or TRBV12-4 and J is TRBJ2-7, with TRBD2 identical over 12 bases. The CDR3 covers 16 residues. The J segment lost 3 bases and the V segment lost 6 bases, leaving 9 bases of the junction unmatched. The CDR3 loop is CASSLLAGGPYYEQYF. The CDR3 nucleotides are TGTGCCAGCAGCCTACTAGCGGGAGGCCCTTACTACGAGCAGTACTTC.

The V call is TRBV6-5, the J call TRBJ2-5; possible D gene TRBD2, 6 bases. Looked up from germline, CDR1 is MNHEY and CDR2 is SVGAGI. Trimming took 0 bases from V and 11 from J, leaving 13 bases between them. The CDR3 has 13 amino acids. DNA of the CDR3: TGTGCCAGCAGTTACTCGGGAGGCGGGGAGCAGTACTTC. Translation: CASSYSGGGEQYF.

This sequence joins TRBV4-2 and TRBJ2-1; a possible D gene is TRBD1 (7 bases). CDR1 is LGHNA and CDR2 is YNFKEQ in the germline V gene. The CDR3 has 17 residues. Deletions cut 3 bases from V and 1 base from J, with 16 bases between. CDR3 residues: CASSQDPGGRSYNEQFF. The CDR3 DNA sequence: TGTGCCAGCAGCCAGGACCCAGGGGGGCGGTCCTACAATGAGCAGTTCTTC.

On this clonotype: Its ends do not fully match the called genes, so a read error is possible. V is TRBV7-9 and J is TRBJ2-3, with D tentatively TRBD1 (6 bases). CDR1 and CDR2 (germline): SEHNR, FQNEAQ (reference sequence). The CDR3 has 14 amino acids. The CDR3 reads CASTLGQSTDTQYF. Written as DNA, the CDR3 is TGTGCCAGCACCTTAGGACAGAGCACAGATACGCAGTATTTT.

The chain combines TRBV7-2 with TRBJ1-2; TRBD1 agrees at 7 bases. Germline assignment: CDR1 SGHTA and CDR2 FQGNSA. This CDR3 comprises 13 residues. The J segment lost 3 bases and the V segment lost 6 bases, leaving 4 bases of the junction unmatched. The CDR3, as DNA: TGTGCCAGCAGACCGACAGGGTACTATGGCTACACCTTC. Its translation is CASRPTGYYGYTF.

The genes are TRBV20-1 and TRBJ2-3; perhaps TRBD2 as D (5 bases). CDR1 and CDR2 from the germline V gene are DFQATT and SNEGSKA (reference sequence). This CDR3 has 15 amino acids. V dropped 3 bases and J dropped 0 bases, with 13 bases sitting between them. CDR3 bases: TGCAGTGCTAGGTCTGGGGAGCTTAGCACAGATACGCAGTATTTT. This codes for CSARSGELSTDTQYF.

This clonotype has more than one count but fewer than ten. In DNA, the CDR3 is TGCAGTGCTAGAAAGGGGCCCCTGGGACTAGTCCCCTACGAGCAGTACTTC. This translates into CSARKGPLGLVPYEQYF. The chain recombines TRBV20-1 with TRBJ2-7, with TRBD2 matching 8 bases. The CDR3 consists of 17 residues. With 2 bases clipped from V and 2 bases from J, the junction kept 14 bases outside the gene matches. From germline, CDR1 is DFQATT and CDR2 SNEGSKA (reference sequence).

The rearrangement links TRBV20-1 to TRBJ2-1, with 10 bases identical to TRBD2. The CDR3 length is 14 residues. The germline gives CDR1 DFQATT, CDR2 SNEGSKA (reference sequence). After removal of 3 bases from V and 8 bases from J, the junction contained 7 bases not matched to a gene. CDR3 protein: CSARSSGRADEQFF. As DNA, the CDR3 is TGCAGTGCTAGGTCCAGCGGGAGGGCCGATGAGCAGTTCTTC.

The chain has TRBV2 and TRBJ2-1; D not resolved. This CDR3 is 13 amino acids long. Trimming took 9 bases from V and 0 from J, leaving 9 bases between them. CDR1 is SNHLY and CDR2 is FYNNEI in the germline V gene. As DNA, the CDR3 is TGTGCCAGGCAACAGAGCTCCTACAATGAGCAGTTCTTC. Translated, it gives CARQQSSYNEQFF. Full variable domain (missing parts from reference TRBV2 and TRBJ2-1): EPEVTQTPSHQVTQMGQEVILRCVPISNHLYFYWYRQILGQKVEFLVSFYNNEISEKSEIFDDQFSVERPDGSNFTLKIRSTKLEDSAMYFCARQQSSYNEQFFGPGTRLTVL.

This chain uses TRBV6-5 with TRBJ2-1; 12 bases are a match to TRBD2. Germline V lookup: CDR1 MNHEY, CDR2 SVGAGI. Germline trimming cut 7 bases from V and 4 bases from J; bases unmatched to any gene: 5. The CDR3 runs to 15 residues. The CDR3 DNA is TGTGCCAGCAAGCCGGGACTAGCGGGTTACAATGAGCAGTTCTTC. Translated, it gives CASKPGLAGYNEQFF.